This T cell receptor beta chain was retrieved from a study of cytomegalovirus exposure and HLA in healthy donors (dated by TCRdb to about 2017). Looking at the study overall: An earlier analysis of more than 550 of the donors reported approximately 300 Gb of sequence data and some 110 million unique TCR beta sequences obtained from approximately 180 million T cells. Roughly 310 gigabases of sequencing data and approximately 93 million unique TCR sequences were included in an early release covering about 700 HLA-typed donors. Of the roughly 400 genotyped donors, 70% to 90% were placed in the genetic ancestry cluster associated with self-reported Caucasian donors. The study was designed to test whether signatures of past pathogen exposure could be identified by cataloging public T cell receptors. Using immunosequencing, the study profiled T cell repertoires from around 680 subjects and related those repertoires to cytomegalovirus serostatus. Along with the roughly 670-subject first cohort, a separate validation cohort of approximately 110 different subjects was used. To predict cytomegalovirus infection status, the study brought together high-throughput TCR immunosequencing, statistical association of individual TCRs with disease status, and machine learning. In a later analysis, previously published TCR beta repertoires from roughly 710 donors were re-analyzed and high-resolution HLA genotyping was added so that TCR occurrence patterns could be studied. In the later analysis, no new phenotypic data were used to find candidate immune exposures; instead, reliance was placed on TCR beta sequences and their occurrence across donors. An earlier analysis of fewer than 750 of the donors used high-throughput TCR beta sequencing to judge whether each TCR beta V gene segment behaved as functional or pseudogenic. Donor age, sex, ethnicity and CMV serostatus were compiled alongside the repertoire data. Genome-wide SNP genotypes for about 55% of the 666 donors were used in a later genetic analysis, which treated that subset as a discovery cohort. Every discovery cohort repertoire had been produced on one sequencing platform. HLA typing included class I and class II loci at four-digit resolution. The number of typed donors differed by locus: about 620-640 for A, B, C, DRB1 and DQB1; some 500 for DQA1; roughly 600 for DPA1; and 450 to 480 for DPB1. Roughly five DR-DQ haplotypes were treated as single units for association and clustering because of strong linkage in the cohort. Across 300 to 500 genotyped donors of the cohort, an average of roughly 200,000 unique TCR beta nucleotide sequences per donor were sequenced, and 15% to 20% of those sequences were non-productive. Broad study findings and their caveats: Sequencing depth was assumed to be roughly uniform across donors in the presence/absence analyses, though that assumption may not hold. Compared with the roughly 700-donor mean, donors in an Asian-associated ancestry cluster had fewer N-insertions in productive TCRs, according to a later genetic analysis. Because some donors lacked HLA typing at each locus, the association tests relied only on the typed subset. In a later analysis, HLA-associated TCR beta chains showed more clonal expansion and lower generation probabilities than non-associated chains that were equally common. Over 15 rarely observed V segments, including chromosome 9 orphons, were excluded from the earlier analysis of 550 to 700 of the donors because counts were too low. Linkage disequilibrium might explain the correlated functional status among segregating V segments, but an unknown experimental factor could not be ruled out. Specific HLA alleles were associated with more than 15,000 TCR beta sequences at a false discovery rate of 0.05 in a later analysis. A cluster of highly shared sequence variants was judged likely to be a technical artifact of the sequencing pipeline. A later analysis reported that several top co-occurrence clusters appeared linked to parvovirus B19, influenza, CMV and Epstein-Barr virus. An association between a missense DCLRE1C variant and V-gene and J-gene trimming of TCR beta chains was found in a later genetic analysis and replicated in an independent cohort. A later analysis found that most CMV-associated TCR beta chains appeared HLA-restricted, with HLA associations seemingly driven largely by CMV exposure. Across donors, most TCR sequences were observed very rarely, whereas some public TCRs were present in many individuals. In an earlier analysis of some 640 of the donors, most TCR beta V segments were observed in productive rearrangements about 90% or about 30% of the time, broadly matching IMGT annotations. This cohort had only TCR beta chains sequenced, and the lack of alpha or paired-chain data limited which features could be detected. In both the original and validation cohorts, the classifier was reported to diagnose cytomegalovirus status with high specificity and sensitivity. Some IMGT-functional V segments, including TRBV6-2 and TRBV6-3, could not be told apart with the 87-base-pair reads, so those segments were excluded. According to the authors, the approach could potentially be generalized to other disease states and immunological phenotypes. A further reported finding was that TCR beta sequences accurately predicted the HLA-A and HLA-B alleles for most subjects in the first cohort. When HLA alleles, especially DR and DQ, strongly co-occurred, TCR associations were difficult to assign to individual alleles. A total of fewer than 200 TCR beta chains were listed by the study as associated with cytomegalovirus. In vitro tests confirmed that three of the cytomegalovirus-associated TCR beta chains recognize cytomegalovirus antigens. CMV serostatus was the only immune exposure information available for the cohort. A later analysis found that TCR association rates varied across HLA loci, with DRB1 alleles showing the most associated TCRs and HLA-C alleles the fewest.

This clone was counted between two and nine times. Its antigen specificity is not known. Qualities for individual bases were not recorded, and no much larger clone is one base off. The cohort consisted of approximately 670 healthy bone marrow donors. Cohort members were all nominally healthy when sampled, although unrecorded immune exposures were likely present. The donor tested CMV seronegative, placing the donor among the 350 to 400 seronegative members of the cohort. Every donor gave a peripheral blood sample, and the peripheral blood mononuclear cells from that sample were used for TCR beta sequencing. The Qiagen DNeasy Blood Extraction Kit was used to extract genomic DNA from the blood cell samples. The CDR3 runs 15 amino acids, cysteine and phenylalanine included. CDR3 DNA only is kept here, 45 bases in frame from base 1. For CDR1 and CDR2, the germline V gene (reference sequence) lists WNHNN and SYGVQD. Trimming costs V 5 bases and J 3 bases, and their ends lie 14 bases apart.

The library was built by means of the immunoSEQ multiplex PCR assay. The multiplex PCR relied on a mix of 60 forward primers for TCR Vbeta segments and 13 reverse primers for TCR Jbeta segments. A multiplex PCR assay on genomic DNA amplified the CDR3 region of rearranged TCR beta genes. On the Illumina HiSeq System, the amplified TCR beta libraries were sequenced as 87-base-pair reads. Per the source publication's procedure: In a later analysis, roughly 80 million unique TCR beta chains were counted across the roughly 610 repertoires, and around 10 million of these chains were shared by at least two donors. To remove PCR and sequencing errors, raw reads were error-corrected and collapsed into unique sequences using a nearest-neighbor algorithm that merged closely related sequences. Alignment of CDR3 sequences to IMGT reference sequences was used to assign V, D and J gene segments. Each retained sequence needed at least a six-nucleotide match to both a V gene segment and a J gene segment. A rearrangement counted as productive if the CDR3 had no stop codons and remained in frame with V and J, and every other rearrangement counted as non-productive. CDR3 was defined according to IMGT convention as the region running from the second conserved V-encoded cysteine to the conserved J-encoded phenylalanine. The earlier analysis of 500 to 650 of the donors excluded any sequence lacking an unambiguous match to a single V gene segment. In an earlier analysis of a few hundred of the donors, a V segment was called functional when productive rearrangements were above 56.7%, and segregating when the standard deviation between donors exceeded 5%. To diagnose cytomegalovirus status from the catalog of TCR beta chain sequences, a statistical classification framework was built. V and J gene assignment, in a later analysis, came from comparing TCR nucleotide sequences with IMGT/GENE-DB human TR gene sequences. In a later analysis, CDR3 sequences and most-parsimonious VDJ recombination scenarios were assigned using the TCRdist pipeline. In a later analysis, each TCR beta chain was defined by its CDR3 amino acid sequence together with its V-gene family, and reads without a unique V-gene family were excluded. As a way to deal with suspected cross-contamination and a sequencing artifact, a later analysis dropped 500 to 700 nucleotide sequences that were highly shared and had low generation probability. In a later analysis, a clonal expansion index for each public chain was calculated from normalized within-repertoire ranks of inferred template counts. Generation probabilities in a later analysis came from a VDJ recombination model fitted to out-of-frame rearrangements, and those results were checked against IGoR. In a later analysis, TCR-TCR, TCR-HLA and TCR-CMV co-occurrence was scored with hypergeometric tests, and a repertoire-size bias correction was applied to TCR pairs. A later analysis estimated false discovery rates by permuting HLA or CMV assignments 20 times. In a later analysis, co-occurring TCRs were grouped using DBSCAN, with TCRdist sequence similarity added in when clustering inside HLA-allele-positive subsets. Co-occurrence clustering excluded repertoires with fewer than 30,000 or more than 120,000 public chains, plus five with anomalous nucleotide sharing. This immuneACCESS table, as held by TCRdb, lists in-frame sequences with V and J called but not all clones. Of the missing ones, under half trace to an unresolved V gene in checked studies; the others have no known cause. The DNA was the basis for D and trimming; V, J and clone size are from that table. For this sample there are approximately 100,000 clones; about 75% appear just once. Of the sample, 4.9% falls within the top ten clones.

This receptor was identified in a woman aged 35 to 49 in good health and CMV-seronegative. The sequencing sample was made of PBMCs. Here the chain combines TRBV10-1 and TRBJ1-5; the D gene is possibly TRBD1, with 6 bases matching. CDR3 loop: CASSPPDRANQPQHF. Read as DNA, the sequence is TGCGCCAGCAGTCCCCCGGACAGAGCCAATCAGCCCCAGCATTTT.